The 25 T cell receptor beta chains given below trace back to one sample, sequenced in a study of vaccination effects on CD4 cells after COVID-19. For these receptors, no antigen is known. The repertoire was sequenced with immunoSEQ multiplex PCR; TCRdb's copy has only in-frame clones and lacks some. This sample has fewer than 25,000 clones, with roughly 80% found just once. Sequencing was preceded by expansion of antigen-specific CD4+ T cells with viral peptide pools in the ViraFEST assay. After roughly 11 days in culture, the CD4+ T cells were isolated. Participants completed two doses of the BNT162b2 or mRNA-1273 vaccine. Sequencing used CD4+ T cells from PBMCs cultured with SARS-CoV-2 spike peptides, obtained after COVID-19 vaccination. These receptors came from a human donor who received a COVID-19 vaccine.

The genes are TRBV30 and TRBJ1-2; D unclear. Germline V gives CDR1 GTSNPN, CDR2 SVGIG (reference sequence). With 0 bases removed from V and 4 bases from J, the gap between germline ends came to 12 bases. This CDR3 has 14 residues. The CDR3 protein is CAWSVDTAGYGYTF. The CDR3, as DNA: TGTGCCTGGAGTGTAGACACTGCCGGCTATGGCTACACCTTC.

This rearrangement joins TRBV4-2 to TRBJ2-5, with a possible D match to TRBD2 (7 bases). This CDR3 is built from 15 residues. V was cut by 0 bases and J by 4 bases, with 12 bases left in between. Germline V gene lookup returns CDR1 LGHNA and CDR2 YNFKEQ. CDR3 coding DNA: TGTGCCAGCAGCCAAGAAGGGGGGGCGCGAGAGACCCAGTACTTC. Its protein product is CASSQEGGARETQYF.

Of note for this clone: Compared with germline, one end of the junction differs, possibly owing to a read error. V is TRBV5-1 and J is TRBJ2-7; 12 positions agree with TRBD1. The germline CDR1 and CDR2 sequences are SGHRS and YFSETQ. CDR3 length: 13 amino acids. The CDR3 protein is CASSLEGTGGTHF. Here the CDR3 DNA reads TGCGCCAGCAGCTTGGAGGGGACAGGGGGCACCCACTTC. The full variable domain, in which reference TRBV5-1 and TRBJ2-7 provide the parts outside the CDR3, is KAGVTQTPRYLIKTRGQQVTLSCSPISGHRSVSWYQQTPGQGLQFLFEYFSETQRNKGNFPGRFSGRQFSNSRSEMNVSTLELGDSALYLCASSLEGTGGTHFGPGTRLTVT.

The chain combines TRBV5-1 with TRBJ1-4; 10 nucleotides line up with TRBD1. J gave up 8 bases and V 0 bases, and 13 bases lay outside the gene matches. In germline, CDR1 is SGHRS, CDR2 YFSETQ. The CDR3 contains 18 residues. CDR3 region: CASSLVPPGQGTEEKLFF. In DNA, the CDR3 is TGCGCCAGCAGCTTGGTCCCACCGGGACAGGGGACGGAGGAAAAACTGTTTTTT.

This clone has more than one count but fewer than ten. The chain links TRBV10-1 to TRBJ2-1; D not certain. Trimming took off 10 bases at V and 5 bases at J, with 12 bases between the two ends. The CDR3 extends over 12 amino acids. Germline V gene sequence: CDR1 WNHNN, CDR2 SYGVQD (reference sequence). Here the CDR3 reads CATEEPNNEQFF. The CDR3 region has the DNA TGCGCCACCGAGGAACCGAACAATGAGCAGTTCTTC.

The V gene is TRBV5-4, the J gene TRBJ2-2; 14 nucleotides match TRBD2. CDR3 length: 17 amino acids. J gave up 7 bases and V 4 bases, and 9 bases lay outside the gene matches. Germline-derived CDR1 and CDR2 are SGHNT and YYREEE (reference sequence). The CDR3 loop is CASSPGTSGRRDGELFF. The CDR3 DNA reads TGTGCCAGCAGCCCTGGGACTAGCGGGAGAAGGGACGGGGAGCTGTTTTTT.

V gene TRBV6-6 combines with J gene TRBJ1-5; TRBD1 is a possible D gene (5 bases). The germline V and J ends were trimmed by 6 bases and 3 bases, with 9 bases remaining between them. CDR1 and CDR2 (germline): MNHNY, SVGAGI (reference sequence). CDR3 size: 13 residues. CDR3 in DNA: TGTGCCAGCAGCACGGGACCCAATCAGCCCCAGCATTTT. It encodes CASSTGPNQPQHF.

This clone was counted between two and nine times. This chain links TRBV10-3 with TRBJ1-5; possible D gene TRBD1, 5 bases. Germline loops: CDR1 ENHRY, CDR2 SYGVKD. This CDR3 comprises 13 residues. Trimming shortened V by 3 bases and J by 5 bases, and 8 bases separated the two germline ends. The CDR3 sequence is CAISDRADQPQHF. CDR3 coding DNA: TGTGCCATCAGTGACAGGGCGGATCAGCCCCAGCATTTT.

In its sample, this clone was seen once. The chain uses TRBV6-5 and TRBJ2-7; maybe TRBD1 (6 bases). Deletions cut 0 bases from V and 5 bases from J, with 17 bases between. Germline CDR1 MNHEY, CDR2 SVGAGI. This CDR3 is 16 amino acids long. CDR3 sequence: CASSYSIGTGTHEQYF. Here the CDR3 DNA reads TGTGCCAGCAGTTACTCGATCGGCACAGGGACCCACGAGCAGTACTTC.

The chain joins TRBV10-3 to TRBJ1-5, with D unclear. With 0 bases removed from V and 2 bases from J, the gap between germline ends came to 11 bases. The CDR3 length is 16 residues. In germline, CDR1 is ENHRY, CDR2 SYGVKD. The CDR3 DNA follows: TGTGCCATCAGTGAGTCGAAAGGGTACGGCAATCAGCCCCAGCATTTT. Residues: CAISESKGYGNQPQHF.

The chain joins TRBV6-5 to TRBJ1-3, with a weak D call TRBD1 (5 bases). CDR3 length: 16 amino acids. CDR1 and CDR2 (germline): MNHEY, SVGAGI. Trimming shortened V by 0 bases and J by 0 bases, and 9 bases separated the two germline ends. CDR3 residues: CASSYSWTNSGNTIYF. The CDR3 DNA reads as TGTGCCAGCAGTTACTCCTGGACAAACTCTGGAAACACCATATATTTT.

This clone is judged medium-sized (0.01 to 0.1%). DNA for the CDR3: TGCGCCAGCACCGTGGGGGGAGGGGTACACACTGAAGCTTTCTTT. This codes for CASTVGGGVHTEAFF. This rearrangement joins TRBV5-1 to TRBJ1-1; D is perhaps TRBD1 (5 bases). The ends were cut back, 6 bases at V and 3 bases at J, with 18 bases in the middle. This CDR3 region has 15 residues. Germline CDR1 SGHRS, CDR2 YFSETQ.

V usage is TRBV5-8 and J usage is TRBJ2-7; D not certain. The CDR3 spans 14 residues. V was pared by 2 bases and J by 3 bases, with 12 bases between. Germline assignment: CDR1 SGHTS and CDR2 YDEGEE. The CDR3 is CASSFFLDGYEQYF. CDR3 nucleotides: TGTGCCAGCAGCTTCTTTCTAGACGGCTACGAGCAGTACTTC.

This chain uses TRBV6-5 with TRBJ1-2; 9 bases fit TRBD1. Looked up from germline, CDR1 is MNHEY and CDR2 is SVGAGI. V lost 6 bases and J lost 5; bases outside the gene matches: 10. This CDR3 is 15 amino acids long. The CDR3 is CASRSPGQGPYGYTF. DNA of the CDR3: TGTGCCAGCAGGTCCCCAGGACAGGGGCCATATGGCTACACCTTC.

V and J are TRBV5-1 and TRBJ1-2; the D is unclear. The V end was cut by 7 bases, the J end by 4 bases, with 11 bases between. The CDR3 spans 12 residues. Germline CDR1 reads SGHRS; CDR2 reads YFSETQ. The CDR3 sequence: CASPVDSYGYTF. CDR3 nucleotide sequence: TGCGCCAGCCCTGTGGATAGCTATGGCTACACCTTC.

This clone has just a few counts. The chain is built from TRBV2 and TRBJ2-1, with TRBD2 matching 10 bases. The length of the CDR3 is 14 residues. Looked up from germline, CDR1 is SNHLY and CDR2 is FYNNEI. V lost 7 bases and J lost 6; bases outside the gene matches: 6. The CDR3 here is CASTWLAGANEQFF. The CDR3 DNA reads TGTGCCAGCACCTGGCTAGCGGGGGCCAATGAGCAGTTCTTC.

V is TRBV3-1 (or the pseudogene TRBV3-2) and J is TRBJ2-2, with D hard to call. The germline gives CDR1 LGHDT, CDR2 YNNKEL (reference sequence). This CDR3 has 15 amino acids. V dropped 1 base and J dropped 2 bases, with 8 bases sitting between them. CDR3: CASSQAPDNTGELFF. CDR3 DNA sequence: TGTGCCAGCAGCCAAGCCCCGGATAACACCGGGGAGCTGTTTTTT.

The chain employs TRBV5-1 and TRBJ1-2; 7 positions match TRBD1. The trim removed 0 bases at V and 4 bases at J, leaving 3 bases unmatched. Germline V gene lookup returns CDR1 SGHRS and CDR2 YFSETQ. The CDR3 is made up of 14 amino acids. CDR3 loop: CASSLAQGLYGYTF. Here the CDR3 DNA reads TGCGCCAGCAGCTTGGCACAGGGGCTCTATGGCTACACCTTC.

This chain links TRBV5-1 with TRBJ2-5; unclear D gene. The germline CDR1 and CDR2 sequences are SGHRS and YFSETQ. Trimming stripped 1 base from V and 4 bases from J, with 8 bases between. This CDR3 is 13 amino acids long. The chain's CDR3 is CASSLYLRETQYF. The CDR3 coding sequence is TGCGCCAGCAGCTTGTACTTGCGAGAGACCCAGTACTTC.

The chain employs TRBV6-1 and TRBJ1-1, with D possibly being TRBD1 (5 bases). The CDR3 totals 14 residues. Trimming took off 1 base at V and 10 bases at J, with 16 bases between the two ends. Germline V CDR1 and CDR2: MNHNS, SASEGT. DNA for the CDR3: TGTGCCAGCAGTGAAGACCAGGGTCTTGTCGGAGCTTTCTTT. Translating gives CASSEDQGLVGAFF.

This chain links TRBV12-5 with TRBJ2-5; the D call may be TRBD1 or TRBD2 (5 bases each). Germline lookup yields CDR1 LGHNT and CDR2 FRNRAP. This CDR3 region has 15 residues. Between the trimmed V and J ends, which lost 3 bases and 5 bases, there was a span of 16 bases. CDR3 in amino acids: CASGFGTGAGETQYF. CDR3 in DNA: TGTGCTAGTGGTTTTGGTACCGGGGCCGGGGAGACCCAGTACTTC.

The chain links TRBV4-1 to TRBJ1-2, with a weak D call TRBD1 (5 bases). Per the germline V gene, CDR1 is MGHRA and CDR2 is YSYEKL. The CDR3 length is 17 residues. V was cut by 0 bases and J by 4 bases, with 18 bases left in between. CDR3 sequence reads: CASSQEAMGQGPYGYTF. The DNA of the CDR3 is TGCGCCAGCAGCCAAGAAGCAATGGGGCAGGGCCCCTATGGCTACACCTTC.

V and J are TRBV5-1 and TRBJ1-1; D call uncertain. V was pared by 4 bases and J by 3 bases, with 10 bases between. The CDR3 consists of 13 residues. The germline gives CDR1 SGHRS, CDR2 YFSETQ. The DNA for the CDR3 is TGCGCCAGCAGCCTAAATACAGACACTGAAGCTTTCTTT. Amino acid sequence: CASSLNTDTEAFF.

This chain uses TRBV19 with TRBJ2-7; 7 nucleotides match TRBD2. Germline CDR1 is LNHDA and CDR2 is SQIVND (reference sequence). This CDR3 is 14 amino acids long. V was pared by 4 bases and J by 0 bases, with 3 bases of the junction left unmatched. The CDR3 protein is CASSTSGNSYEQYF. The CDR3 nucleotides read TGTGCCAGTAGTACAAGCGGGAACTCCTACGAGCAGTACTTC.

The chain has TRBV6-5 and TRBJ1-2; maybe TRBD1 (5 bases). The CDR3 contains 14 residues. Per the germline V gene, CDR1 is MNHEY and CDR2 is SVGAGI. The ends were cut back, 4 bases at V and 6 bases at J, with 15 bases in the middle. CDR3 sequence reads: CASSLGGGVDGYTF. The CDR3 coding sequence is TGTGCCAGCAGTTTGGGCGGAGGGGTTGATGGCTACACCTTC.